This entry is about one T cell receptor beta chain. Its specificity is unknown. From RNA transcripts, TCR beta CDR3 regions were amplified. When the TCR CDR3 underwent first-round RT-PCR, the HTBI primer set was used. TCRdb re-called the multiplex PCR reads with MiXCR, one entry per CDR3 protein. The data contain about 380,000 distinct CDR3 sequences, around 18% of them singletons. The source of the sample is a study of T cells in Graves' hyperthyroidism and ophthalmopathy. Findings of the study overall: Using 13 V-J features, a model discriminated ophthalmopathy from stable hyperthyroidism.

Those patients with uncontrolled infection, other autoimmune disease, pregnancy or lactation were excluded. The sequencing sample was made of blood. This TCR was recovered from a man aged 18 to 29 with Graves' ophthalmopathy.

CDR3 amino acids: CSARLRTDFGRPQHF. The CDR3 bases are TGCAGTGCTAGACTCCGGACCGATTTCGGTCGGCCCCAGCATTTT. The gene calls are TRBV20-1 and TRBJ1-5; no definite D call. V was pared by 2 bases and J by 9 bases, with 20 bases between. Looked up from germline, CDR1 is DFQATT and CDR2 is SNEGSKA (reference sequence). The CDR3 runs to 15 residues.